The sequence of this T cell receptor (beta chain) was determined in a study of CD8+ T cells in alopecia areata. Study-level points and caveats: Resident alphabeta T cells of normal skin are also sequenced in scalp samples.

Sequencing used cDNA as its template, made by extracting RNA and reverse transcribing it. The method was immunoSEQ multiplex PCR; TCRdb's version includes in-frame clones alone and lacks a portion of them. The data show approximately 100,000 clones, about nine tenths seen once. The CDR3 extends over 15 amino acids. J lost 3 bases, V lost 6 bases, and 3 bases had no gene match. From germline, CDR1 is MNHNS and CDR2 SASEGT. The sample's treatment: oral pan-JAK inhibitor, 5-10 mg twice daily. Researchers took lesional scalp punch biopsies and peripheral blood from people who were alopecia areata patients. CD4+ and CD8+ T cells were sorted from PBMCs stained for CD3, CD4 and CD8. Remarks on this clone: No antigen is known for it. Additional DNA sequences in this sample encode the identical CDR3.

The specimen comprised CD8+ T cells sorted from blood, sampled around week 34, from a patient treated with tofacitinib. This chain joins TRBV6-1 and TRBJ2-3, with 13 bases that match TRBD2. This clonotype originated in a human donor with alopecia areata. The CDR3 protein is CASRGGLAGTDTQYF. The DNA of the CDR3 is TGTGCCAGCAGGGGGGGACTAGCGGGGACAGATACGCAGTATTTT.